Reported below is one T cell receptor (beta chain). The trim removed 0 bases at V and 6 bases at J, leaving 10 bases unmatched. The CDR3 contains 16 residues. Germline assignment: CDR1 ENHRY and CDR2 SYGVKD. Naivety among CD8 cells was defined by CD45RO negativity and positive CCR7 selection, thereby excluding terminally differentiated effector memory CD45RA+ cells. This entry is derived from a study of shared clonotypes between healthy human individuals. Profiled with immunoSEQ multiplex PCR; TCRdb holds only in-frame clones, not every one. This table holds roughly 770,000 clones, around 96% found once.

V is TRBV10-3 and J is TRBJ2-7, with TRBD2 identical over 8 bases. The material sequenced was naive CD8+ T cells sorted from blood. The origin of this receptor is a man aged 25 to 40 in good health. The CDR3 spells CAISESGGLAGREQYF. The CDR3 DNA reads TGTGCCATCAGTGAGTCAGGGGGGCTAGCGGGTCGCGAGCAGTACTTC.